These 30 T cell receptor beta chains share one sample of origin, sequenced in a study of CD8+ T cells in alopecia areata (dated by TCRdb to the late 2010s). Libraries came from the immunoSEQ multiplex PCR assay. For TCR sequencing, RNA was extracted from every sample and reverse transcribed into cDNA to serve as template. Not all clones reach the TCRdb copy of this immuneACCESS table, which keeps in-frame sequences only. Checked studies attribute under half of the gap to unresolved V genes and leave the rest unexplained. For this sample there are under 150,000 clones; less than 75% appear just once. The leading ten clones occupy around 34% of the sample. What was sequenced was CD8+ T cells sorted from blood. Receptor source: a human donor in good health.

The chain has TRBV4-2 and TRBJ2-3, with D perhaps matching TRBD2 (6 bases). The CDR3 extends over 16 amino acids. Trimming cost V 2 bases and J 2 bases, with 14 bases left between them. Germline V CDR1 and CDR2: LGHNA, YNFKEQ. The CDR3: CASSQHHGGDTDTQYF. CDR3 nucleotide sequence: TGTGCCAGCAGCCAACATCACGGAGGGGACACAGATACGCAGTATTTT.

A few counts support this clone. The chain is built from TRBV11-1 and TRBJ2-4; D gene unclear. Trimming pared 2 bases from V and 6 bases from J, leaving 23 bases between. This CDR3 is built from 18 residues. Germline V gene lookup returns CDR1 SGHAT and CDR2 FQDESV (reference sequence). CDR3 bases: TGTGCCAGCAGCTTAATGCTTGGGAAAGTCGGGTTCGGAAACATTCAGTACTTC. It is translated as CASSLMLGKVGFGNIQYF.

The rearrangement joins TRBV9 to TRBJ2-5; D ambiguous. The germline V gene has CDR1 SGDLS and CDR2 YYNGEE. Trimming cost V 7 bases and J 1 base, with 17 bases left between them. The CDR3 runs 15 residues. The CDR3 is CASGQGLLGQETQYF. The DNA of the CDR3 is TGTGCCAGCGGCCAAGGTCTTCTCGGCCAAGAGACCCAGTACTTC.

The sample holds a few counts of this clone. The chain combines TRBV29-1 with TRBJ2-6, with D possibly TRBD2 on 6 matching bases. V was shortened by 0 bases and J by 3 bases, with 9 bases between the two germline ends. The CDR3 covers 15 residues. From germline, CDR1 is SQVTM and CDR2 ANQGSEA. The chain's CDR3 is CSVEDRRVGANVLTF. For the CDR3, the DNA is TGCAGCGTTGAAGATCGGAGGGTTGGGGCCAACGTCCTGACTTTC.

This sequence joins TRBV27 and TRBJ1-1; no definite D call. Germline V gene sequence: CDR1 MNHEY, CDR2 SMNVEV (reference sequence). The CDR3 length is 13 residues. Trimming left V 3 bases short and J 3 bases short, with 8 bases between. CDR3 nucleotides: TGTGCCAGCAGTTTTATACAACACACTGAAGCTTTCTTT. It encodes CASSFIQHTEAFF.

V gene TRBV7-9 combines with J gene TRBJ1-1; D may be TRBD1 (5 bases). The ends were cut back, 2 bases at V and 1 base at J, with 11 bases in the middle. The CDR3 is made up of 15 amino acids. Germline lookup yields CDR1 SEHNR and CDR2 FQNEAQ (reference sequence). CDR3 sequence: CASSLLGVENTEAFF. The CDR3 coding sequence is TGTGCCAGCAGCTTATTGGGGGTGGAGAACACTGAAGCTTTCTTT.

The chain combines TRBV29-1 with TRBJ2-2; tentative D call: TRBD2 (6 bases). This CDR3 is built from 12 residues. Germline lookup yields CDR1 SQVTM and CDR2 ANQGSEA. Trimming cost V 7 bases and J 6 bases, with 12 bases left between them. CDR3 sequence: CSAFWGAGELFF. DNA of the CDR3: TGCAGCGCCTTTTGGGGGGCCGGGGAGCTGTTTTTT.

The chain uses TRBV30 and TRBJ2-5, with TRBD1 matching 7 bases. The germline V gene encodes CDR1 GTSNPN and CDR2 SVGIG (reference sequence). The CDR3 is made up of 13 amino acids. With 5 bases clipped from V and 0 bases from J, the junction kept 3 bases outside the gene matches. Here the CDR3 reads CAWHGQDQETQYF. In nucleotides, the CDR3 is TGTGCCTGGCACGGACAGGACCAAGAGACCCAGTACTTC.

This chain uses TRBV9 with TRBJ2-7, with TRBD1 matching 9 bases. The CDR3 extends over 14 amino acids. Losses at the gene ends were 4 bases for V and 3 bases for J; bases not matched to a gene: 5. Germline CDR1 is SGDLS and CDR2 is YYNGEE. The CDR3 bases are TGTGCCAGCAGCTCCGGACAGGGGAGCTACGAGCAGTACTTC. Amino acid sequence: CASSSGQGSYEQYF.

The chain combines TRBV28 with TRBJ2-1; 8 bases are a match to TRBD2. CDR1 and CDR2 (germline): MDHEN, SYDVKM. CDR3 length: 15 residues. The J segment lost 6 bases and the V segment lost 3 bases, leaving 7 bases of the junction unmatched. CDR3 sequence: CASSLGSGRGNEQFF. The CDR3 DNA is TGTGCCAGCAGTTTGGGAAGCGGGAGAGGCAATGAGCAGTTCTTC. Full variable domain (rest looked up from reference TRBV28 and TRBJ2-1): DVKVTQSSRYLVKRTGEKVFLECVQDMDHENMFWYRQDPGLGLRLIYFSYDVKMKEKGDIPEGYSVSREKKERFSLILESASTNQTSMYLCASSLGSGRGNEQFFGPGTRLTVL.

The V gene is TRBV30, the J gene TRBJ2-2, with 14 bases identical to TRBD2. The CDR3 length is 18 residues. V trimming: 4 bases; J trimming: 7 bases; junction bases outside the gene matches: 14. The germline V gene has CDR1 GTSNPN and CDR2 SVGIG (reference sequence). The DNA for the CDR3 is TGTGCCTGGAATGCGGGGACTAGCGGGAGAAGTATGAACGGGGAGCTGTTTTTT. Its protein is CAWNAGTSGRSMNGELFF.

This clone was detected a few times. This chain joins TRBV6-5 and TRBJ2-2; D tentatively reads TRBD1 or TRBD2 (6 bases each). V shed 2 bases and J shed 8 bases, with 12 bases lying between them. CDR3 length: 14 amino acids. Germline lookup yields CDR1 MNHEY and CDR2 SVGAGI. As DNA, the CDR3 is TGTGCCAGCAGTTACGGACAGCGGGCTGGGGAGCTGTTTTTT. This translates into CASSYGQRAGELFF.

In its sample, this clone was seen a few times. The chain links TRBV29-1 to TRBJ2-4; either TRBD1 or TRBD2 may supply D (5 bases each). This CDR3 is 12 amino acids long. Trimming pared 6 bases from V and 6 bases from J, leaving 12 bases between. CDR1 and CDR2 from the germline V gene are SQVTM and ANQGSEA. CDR3 loop: CSVLGVRNIQYF. The CDR3 coding sequence is TGCAGCGTACTGGGGGTGAGAAACATTCAGTACTTC. The full variable domain, its missing parts supplied by reference TRBV29-1 and TRBJ2-4, is SAVISQKPSRDICQRGTSLTIQCQVDSQVTMMFWYRQQPGQSLTLIATANQGSEATYESGFVIDKFPISRPNLTFSTLTVSNMSPEDSSIYLCSVLGVRNIQYFGAGTRLSVL.

J is TRBJ2-2 and V is TRBV9; 7 nucleotides agree with TRBD2. Trimming took 0 bases from V and 4 from J; bases not matched to a gene: 3. Germline lookup yields CDR1 SGDLS and CDR2 YYNGEE. This CDR3 region has 15 residues. CDR3 DNA: TGTGCCAGCAGCGTAGGCGGGAGTGTCACCGGGGAGCTGTTTTTT. Its translation: CASSVGGSVTGELFF.

The CDR3 sequence is CASSPGLLSYEQYF. CDR3 DNA: TGTGCCAGCAGCCCGGGACTCCTCTCCTACGAGCAGTACTTC. The chain recombines TRBV7-8 with TRBJ2-7; tentatively, D is TRBD2 (6 bases). The CDR3 spans 14 residues. Germline V CDR1 and CDR2: SGHVS, FQNEAQ. V was trimmed by 5 bases and J by 0 bases, leaving 11 bases between them. The variable domain in full, completed from reference TRBV7-8 and TRBJ2-7, reads GAGVSQSPRYKVAKRGQDVALRCDPISGHVSLFWYQQALGQGPEFLTYFQNEAQLDKSGLPSDRFFAERPEGSVSTLKIQRTQQEDSAVYLCASSPGLLSYEQYFGPGTRLTVT.

This clone has just a few counts. The J gene is TRBJ1-2, the V gene TRBV7-2, with 8 bases fitting TRBD1. The J segment lost 4 bases and the V segment lost 2 bases, leaving 3 bases of the junction unmatched. CDR3 length: 14 residues. In germline, CDR1 is SGHTA, CDR2 FQGNSA. The CDR3 coding sequence is TGTGCCAGCAGCTTAAATACAGGGGGCTATGGCTACACCTTC. It is translated as CASSLNTGGYGYTF.

The rearrangement uses TRBV4-1 and TRBJ1-1; D unresolved. Trimming took 1 base from V and 1 from J, leaving 10 bases between them. The CDR3 covers 15 residues. Germline CDR1 and CDR2: MGHRA and YSYEKL. CDR3 sequence: CASSQGVSWNTEAFF. The CDR3 DNA reads as TGCGCCAGCAGCCAAGGGGTGTCTTGGAACACTGAAGCTTTCTTT.

This chain joins TRBV29-1 and TRBJ2-7, with no clear D. Germline lookup yields CDR1 SQVTM and CDR2 ANQGSEA. The CDR3 is 13 residues long. Trimming took off 5 bases at V and 0 bases at J, with 11 bases between the two ends. The CDR3 DNA sequence: TGCAGCGTTTGGACGACGAGCTCCTACGAGCAGTACTTC. Translation: CSVWTTSSYEQYF.

This rearrangement joins TRBV10-1 to TRBJ2-3; no clear D. Germline V gene data show CDR1 as WNHNN and CDR2 as SYGVQD (reference sequence). This CDR3 spans 12 amino acids. V lost 5 bases, J lost 6 bases, and 9 bases lay in between. CDR3 protein: CASSSVGDTQYF. The DNA of the CDR3 is TGCGCCAGCAGTTCGGTCGGGGATACGCAGTATTTT.

This chain connects TRBV29-1 to TRBJ2-5; 7 nucleotides agree with TRBD1. The CDR3 loop spans 13 amino acids. J was trimmed by 5 bases and V by 3 bases; bases with no gene match: 6. The germline V gene encodes CDR1 SQVTM and CDR2 ANQGSEA. The CDR3 region has the DNA TGCAGCGTTGATTCGACAGGGCGGGAGACCCAGTACTTC. This codes for CSVDSTGRETQYF.

The gene calls are TRBV18 and TRBJ1-5; no definite D call. This CDR3 has 12 amino acids. The V end was cut by 4 bases, the J end by 7 bases, with 8 bases between. Germline V gene data show CDR1 as KGHSH and CDR2 as LQKENI. The CDR3 reads CASSLGSQPQHF. CDR3 in DNA: TGTGCCAGCTCACTAGGGTCGCAGCCCCAGCATTTT.

The chain has TRBV9 and TRBJ2-1; D is perhaps TRBD1 (6 bases). With 0 bases removed from V and 8 bases from J, the gap between germline ends came to 15 bases. The germline gives CDR1 SGDLS, CDR2 YYNGEE. This CDR3 contains 15 residues. CDR3 DNA sequence: TGTGCCAGCAGCGTAGAACAGGGTGGGGTCGATGAGCAGTTCTTC. Encoded protein: CASSVEQGGVDEQFF.

The rearrangement uses TRBV29-1 and TRBJ2-1, with 9 bases identical to TRBD1. The germline V gene has CDR1 SQVTM and CDR2 ANQGSEA. Trimming cost V 7 bases and J 7 bases; bases outside gene matches: 5. CDR3 length equals 12 residues. The CDR3 reads CSAYRGRNEQFF. The CDR3 DNA reads as TGCAGCGCTTACAGGGGGCGGAATGAGCAGTTCTTC.

The J gene is TRBJ2-2, the V gene TRBV19, with 8 nucleotides matching TRBD1. The junction had 6 bases not matched to a gene; V was cut back by 8 bases and J by 4 bases. Per the germline V gene, CDR1 is LNHDA and CDR2 is SQIVND (reference sequence). The CDR3 contains 14 residues. CDR3 sequence (DNA): TGTGCCAGTTCGAACAGGGGGGTCACCGGGGAGCTGTTTTTT. As protein: CASSNRGVTGELFF.

The V gene is TRBV5-1, the J gene TRBJ2-5; possible D gene TRBD2, 6 bases. Deletions cut 1 base from V and 4 bases from J, with 11 bases between. Germline lookup yields CDR1 SGHRS and CDR2 YFSETQ. This CDR3 has 14 residues. CDR3 sequence: CASSLSQEGETQYF. The CDR3 bases are TGCGCCAGCAGCTTGTCACAGGAGGGAGAGACCCAGTACTTC.

This chain joins TRBV5-1 and TRBJ2-1, with D perhaps TRBD2 (6 bases). Trimming removed 0 bases at V and 8 bases at J, with 15 bases between. The CDR3 extends over 15 amino acids. Germline values: CDR1 SGHRS, CDR2 YFSETQ. The DNA of the CDR3 is TGCGCCAGCAGCTTGGCCCCCGGGAGTTTGGATGAGCAGTTCTTC. The encoded protein is CASSLAPGSLDEQFF.

DNA for the CDR3: TGTGCCAGCAGTGGAACGGGGGGAAACACTGAAGCTTTCTTT. The encoded protein is CASSGTGGNTEAFF. The rearrangement joins TRBV6-5 to TRBJ1-1; tentative D call: TRBD1 (5 bases). The ends were cut back, 5 bases at V and 2 bases at J, with 12 bases in the middle. The CDR3 contains 14 residues. The V gene's germline CDR1 is MNHEY and CDR2 SVGAGI.

This clone was counted a few times. This rearrangement joins TRBV30 to TRBJ2-7, with D uncertain. This CDR3 is built from 10 residues. Germline-derived CDR1 and CDR2 are GTSNPN and SVGIG (reference sequence). Between the trimmed V and J ends, which lost 0 bases and 7 bases, there was a span of 4 bases. Here the CDR3 reads CAWSVQEQYF. The CDR3 bases are TGTGCCTGGAGTGTACAGGAGCAGTACTTC. Drawing the rest from reference TRBV30 and TRBJ2-7, the complete variable domain is SQTIHQWPATLVQPVGSPLSLECTVEGTSNPNLYWYRQAAGRGLQLLFYSVGIGQISSEVPQNLSASRPQDRQFILSSKKLLLSDSGFYLCAWSVQEQYFGPGTRLTVT.

The gene calls are TRBV5-1 and TRBJ2-7, with TRBD2 as a possible D gene (6 bases). In germline, CDR1 is SGHRS, CDR2 YFSETQ. CDR3 length: 15 amino acids. Trimming took off 0 bases at V and 4 bases at J, with 14 bases between the two ends. The CDR3 nucleotides are TGCGCCAGCAGCTTGGAGGGGACTCGCCTTTACGAGCAGTACTTC. This sequence encodes CASSLEGTRLYEQYF.

The J gene is TRBJ2-1, the V gene TRBV29-1; tentatively, D is TRBD2 (6 bases). The CDR3 loop spans 13 amino acids. Germline V gives CDR1 SQVTM, CDR2 ANQGSEA. V was clipped by 7 bases and J by 5 bases, with 15 bases between them. The CDR3 protein is CSALGLIDNEQFF. In DNA form, the CDR3 reads TGCAGCGCCCTGGGACTTATAGACAATGAGCAGTTCTTC.